Described below is a single TCR beta chain sequence and its context. No antigen is known for it. The data originate from a study of T cells expressing NK-cell markers. Study results and limitations: HCMV specificity of expanded NKG2C+ T cell clones remained unclear.

TCRdb reprocessed the 5' RACE reads, with one entry per CDR3 protein and no DNA. This sample contains 150,000 to 170,000 distinct CDR3 sequences. This CDR3 region has 18 residues. Per germline, CDR1 SGHAT and CDR2 FQNNGV. This sequence was found in a woman aged 45 to 65 in good health. The source material was blood T cells: a sorted CD56 or NKG2C T cell subset, CD4+ or CD8+ T cells, or bulk PBMC T cells (not recorded which). The chain couples TRBV11-2 to TRBJ2-1; the TCRdb call, TRBD1, lacks DNA for checking. Here the CDR3 reads CASSLDASGAGPYNEQFF.